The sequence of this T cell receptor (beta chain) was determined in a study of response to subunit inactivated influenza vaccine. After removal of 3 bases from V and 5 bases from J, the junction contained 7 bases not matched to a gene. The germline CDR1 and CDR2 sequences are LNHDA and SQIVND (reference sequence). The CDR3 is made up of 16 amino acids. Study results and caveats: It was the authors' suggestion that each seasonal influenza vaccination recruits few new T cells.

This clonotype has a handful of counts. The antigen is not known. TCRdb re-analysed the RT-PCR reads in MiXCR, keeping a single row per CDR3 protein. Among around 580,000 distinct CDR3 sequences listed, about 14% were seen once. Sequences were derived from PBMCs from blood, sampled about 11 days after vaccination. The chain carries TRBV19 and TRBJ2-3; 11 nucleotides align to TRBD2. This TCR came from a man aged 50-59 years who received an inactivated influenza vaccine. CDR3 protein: CASSISGRARKDTQYF. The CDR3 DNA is TGTGCCAGTAGTATTAGCGGGAGGGCCCGAAAAGATACGCAGTATTTT.